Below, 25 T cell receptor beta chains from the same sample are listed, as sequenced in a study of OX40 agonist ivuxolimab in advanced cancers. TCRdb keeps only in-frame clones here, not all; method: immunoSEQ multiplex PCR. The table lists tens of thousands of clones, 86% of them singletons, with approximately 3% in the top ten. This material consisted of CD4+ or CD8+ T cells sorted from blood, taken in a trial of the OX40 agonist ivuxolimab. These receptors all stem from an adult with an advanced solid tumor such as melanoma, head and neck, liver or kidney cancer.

The CDR3 nucleotides are TGTGCCAGCAGCCCCTACGAAGGGACGTACGCTGAGCAGTTCTTC. As protein: CASSPYEGTYAEQFF. The chain combines TRBV9 with TRBJ2-1, with D perhaps TRBD1 or TRBD2 (5 bases each). V lost 4 bases and J 9 bases, leaving 20 bases between the germline ends. Germline lookup yields CDR1 SGDLS and CDR2 YYNGEE. The CDR3 is made up of 15 amino acids.

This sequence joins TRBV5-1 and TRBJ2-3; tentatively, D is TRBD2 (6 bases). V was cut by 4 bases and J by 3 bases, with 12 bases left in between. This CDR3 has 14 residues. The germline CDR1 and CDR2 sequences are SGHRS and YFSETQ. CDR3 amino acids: CASSLGGVTDTQYF. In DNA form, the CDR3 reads TGCGCCAGCAGCCTTGGCGGGGTGACAGATACGCAGTATTTT.

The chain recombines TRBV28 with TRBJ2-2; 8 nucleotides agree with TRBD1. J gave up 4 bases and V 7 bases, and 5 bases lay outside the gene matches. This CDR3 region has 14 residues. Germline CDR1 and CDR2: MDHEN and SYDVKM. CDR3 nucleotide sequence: TGTGCCAGCACCCTGGACAGGGCCACCGGGGAGCTGTTTTTT. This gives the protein CASTLDRATGELFF.

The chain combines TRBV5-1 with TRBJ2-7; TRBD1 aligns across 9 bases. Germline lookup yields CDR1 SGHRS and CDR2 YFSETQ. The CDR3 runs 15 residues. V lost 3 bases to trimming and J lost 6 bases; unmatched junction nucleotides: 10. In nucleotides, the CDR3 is TGCGCCAGCAGCTCTACTGCGACAGGGGGTGGCGAGCAGTACTTC. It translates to CASSSTATGGGEQYF.

CDR3: CASSPTTAAGGANVLTF. The CDR3 DNA is TGCGCCAGCAGCCCAACGACCGCGGCGGGGGGGGCCAACGTCCTGACTTTC. The V and J genes are TRBV5-1 and TRBJ2-6; D may be TRBD2 (6 bases). The CDR3 runs to 17 residues. Germline CDR1 is SGHRS and CDR2 is YFSETQ. The germline V and J ends were trimmed by 4 bases and 4 bases, with 18 bases remaining between them.

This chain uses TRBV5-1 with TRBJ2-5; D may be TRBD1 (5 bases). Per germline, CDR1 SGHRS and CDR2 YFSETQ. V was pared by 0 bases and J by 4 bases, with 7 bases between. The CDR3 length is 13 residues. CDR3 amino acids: CASSLEGAETQYF. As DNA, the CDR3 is TGCGCCAGCAGCTTGGAAGGGGCAGAGACCCAGTACTTC.

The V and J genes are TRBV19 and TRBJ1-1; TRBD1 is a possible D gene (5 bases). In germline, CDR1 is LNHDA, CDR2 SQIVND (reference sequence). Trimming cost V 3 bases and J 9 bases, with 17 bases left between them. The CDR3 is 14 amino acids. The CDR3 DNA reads TGTGCCAGTAGTATCCGGACAACCCCGAGGAAAGCTTTCTTT. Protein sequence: CASSIRTTPRKAFF.

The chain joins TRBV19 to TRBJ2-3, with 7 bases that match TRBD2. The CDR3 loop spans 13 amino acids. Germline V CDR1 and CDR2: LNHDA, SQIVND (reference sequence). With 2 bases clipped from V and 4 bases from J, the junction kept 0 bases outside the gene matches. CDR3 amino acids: CASSITSADTQYF. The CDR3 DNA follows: TGTGCCAGTAGTATAACTAGCGCAGATACGCAGTATTTT.

The CDR3 loop is CASSPGLAKNIQYF. In nucleotides, the CDR3 is TGTGCCAGCAGCCCAGGATTAGCCAAAAACATTCAGTACTTC. The chain is built from TRBV11-2 and TRBJ2-4; D remains unclear. This CDR3 comprises 14 residues. V shed 5 bases and J shed 0 bases, with 8 bases lying between them. The germline V gene has CDR1 SGHAT and CDR2 FQNNGV.

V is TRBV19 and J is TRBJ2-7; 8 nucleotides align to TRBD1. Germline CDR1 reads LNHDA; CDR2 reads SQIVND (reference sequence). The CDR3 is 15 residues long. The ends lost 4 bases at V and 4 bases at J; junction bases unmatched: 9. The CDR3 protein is CASSSDRGRAYEQYF. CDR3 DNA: TGTGCCAGTAGTAGCGACAGGGGAAGAGCATACGAGCAGTACTTC.

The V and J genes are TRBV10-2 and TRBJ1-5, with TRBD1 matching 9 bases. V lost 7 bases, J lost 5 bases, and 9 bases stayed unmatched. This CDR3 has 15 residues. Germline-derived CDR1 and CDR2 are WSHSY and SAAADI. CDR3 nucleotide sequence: TGCGCCAGCAAGAAGGGACAGGGCATTTATCAGCCCCAGCATTTT. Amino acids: CASKKGQGIYQPQHF.

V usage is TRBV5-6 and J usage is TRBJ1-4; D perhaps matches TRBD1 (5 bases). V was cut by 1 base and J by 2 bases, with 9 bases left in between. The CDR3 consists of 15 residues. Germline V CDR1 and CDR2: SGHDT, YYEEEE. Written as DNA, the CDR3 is TGTGCCAGCAGCTTGTTTGGGGGTACTAATGAAAAACTGTTTTTT. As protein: CASSLFGGTNEKLFF.

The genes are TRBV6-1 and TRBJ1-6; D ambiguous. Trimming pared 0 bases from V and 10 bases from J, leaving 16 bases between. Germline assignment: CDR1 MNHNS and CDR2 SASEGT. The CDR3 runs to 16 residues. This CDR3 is CASSEALSGLGSPLHF. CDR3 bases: TGTGCCAGCAGTGAAGCGCTTTCCGGGTTGGGATCACCCCTCCACTTT.

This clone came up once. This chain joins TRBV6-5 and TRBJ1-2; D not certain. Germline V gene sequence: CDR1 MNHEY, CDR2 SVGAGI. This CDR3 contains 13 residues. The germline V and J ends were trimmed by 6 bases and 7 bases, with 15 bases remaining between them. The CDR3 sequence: CASRRTEEAGYTF. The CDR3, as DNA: TGTGCCAGCAGACGGACGGAAGAGGCTGGCTACACCTTC.

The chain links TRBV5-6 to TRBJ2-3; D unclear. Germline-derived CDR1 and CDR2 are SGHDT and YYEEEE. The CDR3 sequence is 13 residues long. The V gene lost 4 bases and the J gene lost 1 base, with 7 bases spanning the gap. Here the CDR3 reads CASSPTGTDTQYF. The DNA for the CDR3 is TGTGCCAGCAGCCCGACTGGCACAGATACGCAGTATTTT.

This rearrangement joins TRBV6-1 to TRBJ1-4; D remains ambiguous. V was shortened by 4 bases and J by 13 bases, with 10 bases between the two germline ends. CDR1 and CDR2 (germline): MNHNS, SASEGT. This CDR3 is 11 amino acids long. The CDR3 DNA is TGTGCCAGCAGTGGAACCTGGGGACTGTTTTTT. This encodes CASSGTWGLFF.

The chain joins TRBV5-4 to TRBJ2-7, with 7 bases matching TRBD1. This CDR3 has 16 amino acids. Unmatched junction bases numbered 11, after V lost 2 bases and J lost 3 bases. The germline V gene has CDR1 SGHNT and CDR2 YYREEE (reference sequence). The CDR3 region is CASSLGAGTDLYEQYF. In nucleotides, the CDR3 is TGTGCCAGCAGCTTAGGGGCCGGGACAGATCTCTACGAGCAGTACTTC. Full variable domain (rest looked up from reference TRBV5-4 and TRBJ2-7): ETGVTQSPTHLIKTRGQQVTLRCSSQSGHNTVSWYQQALGQGPQFIFQYYREEENGRGNFPPRFSGLQFPNYSSELNVNALELDDSALYLCASSLGAGTDLYEQYFGPGTRLTVT.

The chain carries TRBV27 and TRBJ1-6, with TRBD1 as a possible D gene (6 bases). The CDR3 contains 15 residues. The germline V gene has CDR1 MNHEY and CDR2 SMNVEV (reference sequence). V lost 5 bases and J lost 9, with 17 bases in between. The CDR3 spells CASSLTRGGGSPLHF. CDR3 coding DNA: TGTGCCAGCAGTCTCACCAGGGGTGGCGGTTCACCCCTCCACTTT.

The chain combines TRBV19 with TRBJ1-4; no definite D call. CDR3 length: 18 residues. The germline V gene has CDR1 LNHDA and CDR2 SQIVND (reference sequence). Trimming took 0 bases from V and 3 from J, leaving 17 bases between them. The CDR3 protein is CASSIEAGEFTPNEKLFF. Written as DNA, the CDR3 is TGTGCCAGTAGTATAGAGGCCGGCGAGTTTACTCCTAATGAAAAACTGTTTTTT. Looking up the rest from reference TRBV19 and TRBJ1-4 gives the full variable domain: DGGITQSPKYLFRKEGQNVTLSCEQNLNHDAMYWYRQDPGQGLRLIYYSQIVNDFQKGDIAEGYSVSREKKESFPLTVTSAQKNPTAFYLCASSIEAGEFTPNEKLFFGSGTQLSVL.

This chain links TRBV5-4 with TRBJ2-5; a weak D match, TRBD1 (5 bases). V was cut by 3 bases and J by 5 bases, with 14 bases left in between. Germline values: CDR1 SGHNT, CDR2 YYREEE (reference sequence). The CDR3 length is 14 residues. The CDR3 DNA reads TGTGCCAGCAGCTCCAGGGCTCTGAAGGAGACCCAGTACTTC. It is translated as CASSSRALKETQYF. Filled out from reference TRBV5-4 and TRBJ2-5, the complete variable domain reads ETGVTQSPTHLIKTRGQQVTLRCSSQSGHNTVSWYQQALGQGPQFIFQYYREEENGRGNFPPRFSGLQFPNYSSELNVNALELDDSALYLCASSSRALKETQYFGPGTRLLVL.

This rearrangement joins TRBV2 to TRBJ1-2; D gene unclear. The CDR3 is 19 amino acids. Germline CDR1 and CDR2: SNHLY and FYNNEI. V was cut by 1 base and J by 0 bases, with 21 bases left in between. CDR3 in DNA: TGTGCCAGCAGTGAAGTTGGGAGTCCGGGCAGGAAACCTAACTATGGCTACACCTTC. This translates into CASSEVGSPGRKPNYGYTF.

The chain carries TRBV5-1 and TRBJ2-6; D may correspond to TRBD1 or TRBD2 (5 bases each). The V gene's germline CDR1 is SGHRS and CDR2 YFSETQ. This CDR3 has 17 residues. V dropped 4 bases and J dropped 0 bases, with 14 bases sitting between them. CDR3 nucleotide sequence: TGCGCCAGCAGCCGGGACGTAACCGACTCTGGGGCCAACGTCCTGACTTTC. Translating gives CASSRDVTDSGANVLTF.

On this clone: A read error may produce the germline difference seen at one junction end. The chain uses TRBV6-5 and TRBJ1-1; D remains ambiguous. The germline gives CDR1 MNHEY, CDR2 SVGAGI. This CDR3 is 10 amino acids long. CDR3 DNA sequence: TGTGCCACTCCCCGGCCTGACGCTTTCTTT. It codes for CATPRPDAFF.

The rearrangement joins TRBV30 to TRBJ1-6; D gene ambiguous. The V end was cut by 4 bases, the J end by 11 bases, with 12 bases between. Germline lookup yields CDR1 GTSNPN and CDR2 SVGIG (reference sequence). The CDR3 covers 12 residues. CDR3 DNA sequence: TGTGCCTGGAACACCGACTGGGCACCCCTCCACTTT. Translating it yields CAWNTDWAPLHF.

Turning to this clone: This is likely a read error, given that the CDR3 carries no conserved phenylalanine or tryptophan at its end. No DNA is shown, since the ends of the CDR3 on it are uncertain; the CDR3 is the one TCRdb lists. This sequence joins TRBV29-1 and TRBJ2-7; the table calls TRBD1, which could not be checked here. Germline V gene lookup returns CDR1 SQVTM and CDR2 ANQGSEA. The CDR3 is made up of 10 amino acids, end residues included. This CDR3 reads CSVKRQGTLG.